These 13 T cell receptor beta chains share one sample of origin, sequenced in a study of cytomegalovirus exposure and HLA in healthy donors. Sequencing used immunoSEQ multiplex PCR; TCRdb keeps in-frame clones, though not all of them. The sample carries 150,000 to 200,000 clones, 80% to 85% recorded once. What was sequenced was PBMCs. These receptor sequences come from a man aged 25-40 years in good health and CMV-seropositive.

The chain joins TRBV5-1 to TRBJ2-7; 7 positions agree with TRBD2. The junction had 4 bases not matched to a gene; V was cut back by 0 bases and J by 4 bases. Looked up from germline, CDR1 is SGHRS and CDR2 is YFSETQ. The CDR3 is 14 residues long. In DNA form, the CDR3 reads TGCGCCAGCAGCTTGGAGGTCGGGGGGTACGAGCAGTACTTC. Translation gives CASSLEVGGYEQYF.

This chain links TRBV27 with TRBJ1-6; no definite D call. There are 13 residues in the CDR3. V lost 3 bases and J lost 9, with 9 bases in between. Germline-derived CDR1 and CDR2 are MNHEY and SMNVEV (reference sequence). DNA of the CDR3: TGTGCCAGCAGTTTCACCCCAGGTTCACCCCTCCACTTT. Translated, it gives CASSFTPGSPLHF.

In DNA, the CDR3 is TGTGCCAGCAGCCCGGCGTTAGGGACAGGGGGCACTGAAGCTTTCTTT. Protein: CASSPALGTGGTEAFF. The chain joins TRBV27 to TRBJ1-1; 11 positions agree with TRBD1. This CDR3 has 16 residues. The germline V gene encodes CDR1 MNHEY and CDR2 SMNVEV (reference sequence). With 6 bases clipped from V and 4 bases from J, the junction kept 10 bases outside the gene matches.

The CDR3 is CASSPTGISSFF. The CDR3 DNA reads as TGTGCCAGCAGCCCAACAGGGATTTCGTCTTTCTTT. This chain connects TRBV25-1 to TRBJ1-1; possibly TRBD1 for D (6 bases). CDR3 length: 12 amino acids. CDR1 is MGHDK, CDR2 SYGVNS, per germline. Trimming took off 6 bases at V and 12 bases at J, with 17 bases between the two ends.

This rearrangement joins TRBV13 to TRBJ1-4, with TRBD1 identical over 7 bases. This CDR3 has 16 amino acids. Trimming took 2 bases from V and 7 from J; bases not matched to a gene: 10. The germline V gene has CDR1 PRHDT and CDR2 FYEKMQ (reference sequence). CDR3 sequence (DNA): TGTGCCAGCAGCTTACCTTCCGCGACAGGGAGTGAAAAACTGTTTTTT. Its protein is CASSLPSATGSEKLFF.

The rearrangement joins TRBV11-3 to TRBJ2-5, with TRBD2 matching 13 bases. Germline-derived CDR1 and CDR2 are SGHNT and YENEEA. This CDR3 is built from 16 residues. V trimming: 5 bases; J trimming: 0 bases; junction bases outside the gene matches: 3. CDR3 in DNA: TGTGCCAGCAGCCTGACTAGCGGGGGGTACCAAGAGACCCAGTACTTC. Translating it yields CASSLTSGGYQETQYF.

On this clone itself: A read error may produce the germline difference seen at one junction end. The CDR3 region has the DNA TGTGCCAGCAGCCCTCGGACAGGGTCCTACCCTATCTTC. Protein sequence: CASSPRTGSYPIF. The gene calls are TRBV14 and TRBJ1-2, with 8 bases aligning to TRBD1. The CDR3 extends over 13 amino acids. Germline V gene lookup returns CDR1 SGHDN and CDR2 FVKESK.

The V and J genes are TRBV25-1 and TRBJ1-1; D is possibly TRBD1 (5 bases). Trimming shortened V by 0 bases and J by 3 bases, and 5 bases separated the two germline ends. Germline CDR1 and CDR2: MGHDK and SYGVNS. This CDR3 has 13 amino acids. CDR3 amino acids: CASSEYRDTEAFF. In nucleotides, the CDR3 is TGTGCCAGCAGTGAATACAGGGACACTGAAGCTTTCTTT.

There are a few counts of this clone. The gene calls are TRBV20-1 and TRBJ2-7, with 7 bases lining up with TRBD1. Germline V gives CDR1 DFQATT, CDR2 SNEGSKA (reference sequence). CDR3 length equals 11 residues. Trimming took 6 bases from V and 4 from J; bases not matched to a gene: 3. The chain's CDR3 is CSAPTGYEQYF. CDR3 DNA: TGCAGTGCACCGACAGGGTACGAGCAGTACTTC.

The chain is built from TRBV2 and TRBJ2-1, with 9 positions matching TRBD1. With 4 bases clipped from V and 7 bases from J, the junction kept 5 bases outside the gene matches. The germline V gene encodes CDR1 SNHLY and CDR2 FYNNEI. This CDR3 is built from 14 residues. CDR3 DNA: TGTGCCAGCAGTGTACAGGGGGCGGAAAATGAGCAGTTCTTC. Its translation is CASSVQGAENEQFF.

The J gene is TRBJ2-2, the V gene TRBV18, with D maybe TRBD2 (6 bases). The ends were cut back, 3 bases at V and 1 base at J, with 12 bases in the middle. The germline CDR1 and CDR2 sequences are KGHSH and LQKENI. The CDR3 runs to 16 residues. The CDR3 coding sequence is TGTGCCAGCTCACCCTGGTCCGGGGGGAACACCGGGGAGCTGTTTTTT. Protein: CASSPWSGGNTGELFF.

The chain has TRBV5-1 and TRBJ1-1; 7 bases match TRBD1. The ends lost 4 bases at V and 0 bases at J; junction bases unmatched: 6. The CDR3 is 15 amino acids. In germline, CDR1 is SGHRS, CDR2 YFSETQ. CDR3 region: CASSAQGTLNTEAFF. The CDR3 nucleotides read TGCGCCAGCAGCGCACAGGGGACCCTGAACACTGAAGCTTTCTTT.

This chain connects TRBV7-9 to TRBJ2-3; 9 bases are shared with TRBD2. J was trimmed by 5 bases and V by 5 bases; bases with no gene match: 8. Germline lookup yields CDR1 SEHNR and CDR2 FQNEAQ (reference sequence). This CDR3 is built from 15 residues. As DNA, the CDR3 is TGTGCCAGCAGCGCCGGGACTAGCTTTGGAGATACGCAGTATTTT. Translating gives CASSAGTSFGDTQYF.